The 9 T cell receptor beta chains below come from one sample, sequenced in a study of early T cells in non-severe SARS-CoV-2 infection. TCRdb redid the calling of the 5' RACE reads with MiXCR, one entry per CDR3 protein. The sample has 81,000 or so distinct CDR3 sequences, more than 10% seen once. The sequenced sample consisted of whole blood. These receptors were collected from an adult who was a healthcare worker with PCR-confirmed SARS-CoV-2 infection or an uninfected control (not recorded which).

This clonotype was counted at least ten times. The chain joins TRBV28 to TRBJ2-7; 7 bases align to TRBD2. The junction had 13 bases not matched to a gene; V was cut back by 5 bases and J by 3 bases. Germline CDR1 reads MDHEN; CDR2 reads SYDVKM. The CDR3 covers 16 residues. The CDR3 loop reads CASSGGSGFYNYEQYF. In DNA, the CDR3 is TGTGCCAGCAGTGGCGGGAGCGGGTTTTACAACTACGAGCAGTACTTC.

This clonotype has more than one count but fewer than ten. The genes are TRBV12-3 or TRBV12-4 and TRBJ2-3; 12 nucleotides line up with TRBD2. The CDR3 is 19 amino acids. The ends lost 3 bases at V and 3 bases at J; junction bases unmatched: 13. CDR3 bases: TGTGCCAGCAGTTTCCTAACTAGCGGGAGGTCCCGGAAAACAGATACGCAGTATTTT. This gives the protein CASSFLTSGRSRKTDTQYF.

The sample holds many counts of this clonotype. V gene TRBV27 combines with J gene TRBJ1-2; D may be TRBD1 (5 bases). The CDR3 has 14 residues. V was shortened by 2 bases and J by 6 bases, with 13 bases between the two germline ends. Germline CDR1 reads MNHEY; CDR2 reads SMNVEV (reference sequence). The CDR3 loop reads CASSLGGIGNGYTF. The DNA for the CDR3 is TGTGCCAGCAGTTTAGGGGGGATTGGGAATGGCTACACCTTC.

This chain links TRBV10-1 with TRBJ2-4; tentatively, D is TRBD1 (6 bases). Germline V lookup: CDR1 WNHNN, CDR2 SYGVQD (reference sequence). This CDR3 contains 17 residues. Trimming pared 2 bases from V and 0 bases from J, leaving 14 bases between. CDR3 sequence: CASSEGTTRLAKNIQYF. The DNA for the CDR3 is TGCGCCAGCAGTGAGGGGACAACGCGACTAGCCAAAAACATTCAGTACTTC.

J is TRBJ2-1 and V is TRBV7-9; possibly TRBD2 for D (5 bases). Trimming removed 0 bases at V and 10 bases at J, with 13 bases between. Germline-derived CDR1 and CDR2 are SEHNR and FQNEAQ (reference sequence). The CDR3 contains 14 residues. The CDR3 loop reads CASSLAGVYIEQFF. The CDR3, as DNA: TGTGCCAGCAGCTTAGCGGGAGTCTACATCGAGCAGTTCTTC.

This clonotype was seen more than once but under ten times. The genes are TRBV27 and TRBJ2-1, with 8 bases aligning to TRBD2. This CDR3 contains 15 residues. The junction had 13 bases not matched to a gene; V was cut back by 4 bases and J by 11 bases. Germline V gene lookup returns CDR1 MNHEY and CDR2 SMNVEV (reference sequence). This chain's CDR3 is CASSSLAGLLGKQFF. Here the CDR3 DNA reads TGTGCCAGCAGTTCCCTAGCGGGTCTCTTGGGAAAGCAGTTCTTC.

This clonotype was counted ten times or more. The chain uses TRBV28 and TRBJ1-2, with no clear D. This CDR3 has 14 residues. Trimming stripped 4 bases from V and 3 bases from J, with 12 bases between. Germline values: CDR1 MDHEN, CDR2 SYDVKM. The CDR3 loop reads CASSSLGLYYGYTF. CDR3 nucleotide sequence: TGTGCCAGCAGTTCCTTAGGGCTGTACTATGGCTACACCTTC.

This clonotype came up many times. The V call is TRBV27, the J call TRBJ2-1; D is undetermined. V lost 6 bases, J lost 2 bases, and 14 bases lay in between. The CDR3 runs to 15 residues. Germline CDR1 and CDR2: MNHEY and SMNVEV (reference sequence). CDR3 amino acids: CASSPDHPTYNEQFF. For the CDR3, the DNA is TGTGCCAGCAGCCCGGACCATCCCACCTACAATGAGCAGTTCTTC.

This rearrangement joins TRBV3-2 to TRBJ2-2; the table names TRBD2, a call not compared with the DNA. TRBV3-2 counts as a pseudogene. This CDR3 has 18 residues. The CDR3 loop reads CASRQASLAGGPGGELFF. DNA for the CDR3: TGTGCCAGCAGACAAGCCTCTTTAGCGGGAGGGCCTGGCGGGGAGCTGTTTTTT.